The entry below describes one T cell receptor beta chain. The antigen is undetermined. This sample was included in a study of shared clonotypes between healthy human individuals. Study overall: Used for every donor were three CD4 naive, three CD4 memory, two CD8 naive and one CD8 memory plate.

The study, taken as a whole, reports: Richness estimates generally favored naive over memory subsets.

Study donors comprised healthy, HIV-negative adults devoid of recent acute infection or vaccination. CD4+ cells were split into CD45RA+ naive and CD45RA-negative memory subsets. J lost 3 bases, V lost 7 bases, and 9 bases had no gene match. Germline-derived CDR1 and CDR2 are MNHEY and SVGAGI. This CDR3 contains 15 residues. Profiled with immunoSEQ multiplex PCR; TCRdb holds only in-frame clones, not every one. The sample consists of 950,000 to 1,100,000 clones, 65% to 80% of them appearing once. The sample taken for sequencing was memory CD4+ T cells sorted from blood. Stated subset: CD45RA-negative fraction. This sequence joins TRBV6-5 and TRBJ2-1; the match to TRBD1 covers 7 bases. The receptor was derived from a man between 18 and 35 years old in good health. For the CDR3, the DNA is TGTGCCAGCACCCAATCACAGGGGATCTACAATGAGCAGTTCTTC. Translated, it gives CASTQSQGIYNEQFF.